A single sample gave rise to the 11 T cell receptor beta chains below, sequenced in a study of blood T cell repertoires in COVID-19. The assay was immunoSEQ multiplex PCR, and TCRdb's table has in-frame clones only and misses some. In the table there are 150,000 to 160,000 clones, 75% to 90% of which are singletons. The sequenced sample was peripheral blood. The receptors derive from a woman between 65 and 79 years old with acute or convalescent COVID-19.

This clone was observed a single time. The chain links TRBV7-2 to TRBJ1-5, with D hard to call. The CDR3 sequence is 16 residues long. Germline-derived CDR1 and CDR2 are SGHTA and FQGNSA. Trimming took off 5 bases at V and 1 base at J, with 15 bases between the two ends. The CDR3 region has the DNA TGTGCCAGCAGCCCTCAGGCGGGAGGAAGCAATCAGCCCCAGCATTTT. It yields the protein CASSPQAGGSNQPQHF.

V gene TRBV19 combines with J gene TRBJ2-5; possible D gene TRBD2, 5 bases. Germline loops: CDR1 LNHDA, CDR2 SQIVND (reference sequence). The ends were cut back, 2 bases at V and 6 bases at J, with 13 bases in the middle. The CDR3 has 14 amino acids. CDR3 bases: TGTGCCAGTAGTATATACGGGAACGAGAAGACCCAGTACTTC. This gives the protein CASSIYGNEKTQYF.

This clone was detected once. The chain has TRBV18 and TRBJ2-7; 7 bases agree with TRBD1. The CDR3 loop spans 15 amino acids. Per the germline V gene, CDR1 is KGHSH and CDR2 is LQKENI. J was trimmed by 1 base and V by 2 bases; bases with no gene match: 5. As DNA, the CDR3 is TGTGCCAGCTCACCATGGGACAGTAAATCCTACGAGCAGTACTTC. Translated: CASSPWDSKSYEQYF.

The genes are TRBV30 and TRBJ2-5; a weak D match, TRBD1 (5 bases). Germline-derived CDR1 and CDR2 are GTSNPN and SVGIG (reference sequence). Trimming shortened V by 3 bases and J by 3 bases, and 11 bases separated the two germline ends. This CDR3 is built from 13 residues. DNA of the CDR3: TGTGCCTGGAGGGCGACAGCTAAAGAGACCCAGTACTTC. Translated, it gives CAWRATAKETQYF.

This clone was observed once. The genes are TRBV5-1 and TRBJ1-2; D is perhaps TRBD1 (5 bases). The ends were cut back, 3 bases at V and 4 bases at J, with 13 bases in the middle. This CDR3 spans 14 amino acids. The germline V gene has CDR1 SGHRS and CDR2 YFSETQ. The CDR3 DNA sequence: TGCGCCAGCAGCTCGGAAGGACAAATCTATGGCTACACCTTC. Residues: CASSSEGQIYGYTF.

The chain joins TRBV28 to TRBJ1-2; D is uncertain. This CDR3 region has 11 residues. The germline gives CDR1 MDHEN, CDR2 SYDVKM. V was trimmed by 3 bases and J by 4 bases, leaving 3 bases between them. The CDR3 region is CASSFLYGYTF. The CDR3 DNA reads TGTGCCAGCAGTTTCCTCTATGGCTACACCTTC.

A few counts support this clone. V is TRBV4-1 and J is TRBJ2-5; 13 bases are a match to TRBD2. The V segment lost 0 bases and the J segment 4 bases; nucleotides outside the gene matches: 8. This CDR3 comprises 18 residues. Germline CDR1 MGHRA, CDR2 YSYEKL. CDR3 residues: CASSQDHTSGGARETQYF. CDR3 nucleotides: TGCGCCAGCAGCCAAGACCACACTAGCGGGGGGGCCCGAGAGACCCAGTACTTC.

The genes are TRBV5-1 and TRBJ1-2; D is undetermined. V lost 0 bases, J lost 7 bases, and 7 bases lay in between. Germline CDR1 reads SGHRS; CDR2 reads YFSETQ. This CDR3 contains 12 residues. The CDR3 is CASSLDGFGYTF. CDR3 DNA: TGCGCCAGCAGCTTGGACGGGTTTGGCTACACCTTC.

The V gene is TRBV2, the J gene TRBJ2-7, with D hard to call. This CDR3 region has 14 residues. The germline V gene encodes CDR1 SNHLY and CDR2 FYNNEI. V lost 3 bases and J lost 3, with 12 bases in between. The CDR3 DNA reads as TGTGCCAGCAGTGAGCAGAGGAGCTACTACGAGCAGTACGTC. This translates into CASSEQRSYYEQYV.

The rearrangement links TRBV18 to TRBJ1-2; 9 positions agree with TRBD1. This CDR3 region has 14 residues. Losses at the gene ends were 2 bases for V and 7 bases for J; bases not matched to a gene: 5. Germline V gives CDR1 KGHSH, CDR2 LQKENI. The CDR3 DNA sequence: TGTGCCAGCTCACCAAATACAGGGGGCGGTGGCTACACCTTC. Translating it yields CASSPNTGGGGYTF.

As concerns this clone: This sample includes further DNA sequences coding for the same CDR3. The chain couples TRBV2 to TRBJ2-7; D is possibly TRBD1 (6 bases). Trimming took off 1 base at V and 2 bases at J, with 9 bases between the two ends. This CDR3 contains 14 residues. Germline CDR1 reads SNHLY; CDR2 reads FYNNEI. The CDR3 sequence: CASSEGRGTYEQYV. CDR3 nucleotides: TGTGCCAGCAGTGAAGGCAGGGGTACCTACGAGCAGTACGTC.